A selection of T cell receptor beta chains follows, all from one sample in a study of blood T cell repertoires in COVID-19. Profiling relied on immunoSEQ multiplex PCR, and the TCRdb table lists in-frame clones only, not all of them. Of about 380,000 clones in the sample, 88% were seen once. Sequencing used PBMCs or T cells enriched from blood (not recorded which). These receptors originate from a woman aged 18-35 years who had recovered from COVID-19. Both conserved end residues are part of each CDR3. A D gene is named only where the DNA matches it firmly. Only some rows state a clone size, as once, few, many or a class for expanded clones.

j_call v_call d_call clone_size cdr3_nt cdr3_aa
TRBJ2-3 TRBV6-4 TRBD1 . TGTGCCAGCAGTGCCGGGACAGTAACAGATACGCAGTATTTT CASSAGTVTDTQYF
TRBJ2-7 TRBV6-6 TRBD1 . TGTGCCAGCAGTTCGGGACAGGGGGCCTACGAGCAGTACTTC CASSSGQGAYEQYF
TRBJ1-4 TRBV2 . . TGTGCCAGCAGAGCGGGGTCTAATGAAAAACTGTTTTTT CASRAGSNEKLFF
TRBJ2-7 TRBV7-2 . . TGTGCCAGCAGCTTAGGGACACCCTACGAGCAGTACTTC CASSLGTPYEQYF
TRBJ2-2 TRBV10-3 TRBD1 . TGTGCCATCAGTGATGTAGGGACAGGGGGCCCGTGGCGAACAATCGGGGAGCTGTTTTTT CAISDVGTGGPWRTIGELFF
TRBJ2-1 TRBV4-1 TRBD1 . TGCGCCAGCAGCCAAGTTTTGGAGACAGGGGGCTACAATGAGCAGTTCTTC CASSQVLETGGYNEQFF
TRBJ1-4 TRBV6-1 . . TGTGCCAGCAGTGAGAGGAGGTTCCCTAATGAAAAACTGTTTTTT CASSERRFPNEKLFF
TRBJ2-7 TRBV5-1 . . TGCGCCAGCAGCTTTACAATAGGGGTCCCAGGAGACGAGCAGTACTTC CASSFTIGVPGDEQYF
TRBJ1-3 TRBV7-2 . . TGTGCCAGCATAATCAGGGGCTCTGGAAACACCATATATTTT CASIIRGSGNTIYF
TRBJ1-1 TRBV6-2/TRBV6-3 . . TGTGCCAGCAGTTACGGTACTACTGAAGCTTTCTTT CASSYGTTEAFF
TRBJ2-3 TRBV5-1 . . TGCGCCAGCAGCTTGGTGGCAAAGCGTCGGAACACAGATACGCAGTATTTT CASSLVAKRRNTDTQYF
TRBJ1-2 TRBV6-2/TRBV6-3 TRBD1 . TGTGCCAGCAGTTCACTTGGGACAGGGATAATCGGCGGCTACACCTTC CASSSLGTGIIGGYTF
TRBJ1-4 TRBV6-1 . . TGTGCCAGCAGTGATTGGGGGGGCCGGGGAAAACTGTTTTTT CASSDWGGRGKLFF
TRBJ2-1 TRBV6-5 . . TGTGCCAGCAGTTACGAGGTAGCCACCTCCAATGAGCAGTTCTTC CASSYEVATSNEQFF
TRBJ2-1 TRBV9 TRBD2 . TGTGCCAGCAAGACTAGCGGGGTGAATGAGCAGTTCTTC CASKTSGVNEQFF
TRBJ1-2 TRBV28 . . TGTGCCAGCGGAGTCTATGGCTACACCTTC CASGVYGYTF
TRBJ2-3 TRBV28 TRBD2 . TGTGCCAGCAGCCCGGAGCGGGGGACCTTCACAGATACGCAGTATTTT CASSPERGTFTDTQYF
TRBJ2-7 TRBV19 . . TGTGCCAGCAAGGACACAACCTACGAGCAGTACTTC CASKDTTYEQYF
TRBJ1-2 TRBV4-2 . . TGTGCCAGCAGCCAAGAACAGTATGGCTACACCTTC CASSQEQYGYTF
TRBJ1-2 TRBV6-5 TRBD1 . TGTGCCAGCAGACAAGGACAGGGTGGCAACTATGGCTACACCTTC CASRQGQGGNYGYTF
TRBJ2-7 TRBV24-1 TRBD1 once TGTGCCACCAGTCCTCAGACAGGGTCAACCTACGAGCAGTACTTC CATSPQTGSTYEQYF
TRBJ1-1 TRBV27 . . TGTGCCAGCACGAAGGGGGTAAACACTGAAGCTTTCTTT CASTKGVNTEAFF
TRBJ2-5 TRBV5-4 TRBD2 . TGTGCCAGCAGCCAGCGGGGGGGCCAAGAGACCCAGTACTTC CASSQRGGQETQYF
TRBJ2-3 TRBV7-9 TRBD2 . TGTGCCAGCAGCCCTGGGGGCGGGGGGAGACGACCTAGCACAGATACGCAGTATTTT CASSPGGGGRRPSTDTQYF
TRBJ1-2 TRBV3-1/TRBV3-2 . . TGTGCCAGCAGCCAAGGTCTCGACAGGCCGCTATATGGCTACACCTTC CASSQGLDRPLYGYTF
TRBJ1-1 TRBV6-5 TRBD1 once TGTGCCAGCACCGGCGACAGGGTGAGTACTGAAGCTTTCTTT CASTGDRVSTEAFF
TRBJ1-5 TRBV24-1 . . TGTGCCACCAGTGAGGGGGGGGGAAGCAATCAGCCCCAGCATTTT CATSEGGGSNQPQHF
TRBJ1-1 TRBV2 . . TGTGCCAGCACTCTGGGAGGGGGAACCCCTGGAGCTTTCTTT CASTLGGGTPGAFF
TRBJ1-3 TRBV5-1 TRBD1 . TGCGCCAGCAGCCCCGGACAGGTTTACTCTGGAAACACCATATATTTT CASSPGQVYSGNTIYF
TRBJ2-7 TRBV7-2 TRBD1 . TGTGCCAGCAGCCCCAGGGGGCTGAGCAACGAGCAGTACTTC CASSPRGLSNEQYF
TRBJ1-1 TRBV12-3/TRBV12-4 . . TGTGCCAGCAGCCCAGGGTCAAGTGAAGCTTTCTTT CASSPGSSEAFF
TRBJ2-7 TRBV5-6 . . TGTGCCAGCAGCTTGGCAGGGGCCAGGGGGCAGTACTTC CASSLAGARGQYF
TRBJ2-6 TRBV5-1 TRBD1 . TGCGCCAGCAGCACCCTACAGGGGACTGGGGCCAACGTCCTGACTTTC CASSTLQGTGANVLTF
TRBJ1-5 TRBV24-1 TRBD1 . TGTGCCACCAGTCGGGACAGTGGTGATCAGCCCCAGCATTTT CATSRDSGDQPQHF
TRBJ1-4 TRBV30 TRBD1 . TGTGCCTGGACGACAGGGGGCATTGAAAAACTGTTTTTT CAWTTGGIEKLFF
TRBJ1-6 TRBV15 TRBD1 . TGTGCCACCAGCAGCAGGGGGCAGAGGTCACCCCTCCACTTT CATSSRGQRSPLHF
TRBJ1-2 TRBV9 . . TGTGCCAGCAGCCCCGGCCCGGGGGGGACTAACTATGGCTACACCTTC CASSPGPGGTNYGYTF